The clone carrying this TCR beta chain showed up just a few times. Isolated RNA was reverse transcribed in full, so expressed TCRB transcripts were sequenced. Profiling relied on immunoSEQ multiplex PCR, and the TCRdb table lists in-frame clones only, not all of them. The table shows fewer than 250,000 clones, with roughly an eighth occurring only once. The record originates from a study of beta chain features in type 1 diabetes. The CDR3 has 12 amino acids. Trimming pared 3 bases from V and 7 bases from J, leaving 9 bases between. Germline V gene sequence: CDR1 KGHSH, CDR2 LQKENI. The sequenced sample was naive CD4+ T cells from blood. The TCR was taken from a woman in her thirties or forties in good health. This chain links TRBV18 with TRBJ1-1, with a tentative D call TRBD1 (6 bases). The CDR3 DNA follows: TGTGCCAGCTCACCCACAGGGAATGAAGCTTTCTTT. Protein product: CASSPTGNEAFF.